Shown below are 16 T cell receptor beta chains from a single sample sequenced in a study of T-cell reconstitution after alpha-beta-depleted transplantation in children. A library of TCRbeta sequences, prepared with unique molecular identifiers, was generated. TCRdb re-derived calls from the PCR reads in MiXCR, one entry per CDR3 protein. The sample consists of about 580,000 distinct CDR3 sequences, about 23% of them appearing once. The starting material was PBMCs, mostly from graft donor cells, obtained 360 days after TCRalphabeta/CD19-depleted stem cell transplant. The origin of the receptors is a boy in the first two years of life who had a stem cell transplant for acute myeloid leukemia, so the T cells may come from the graft donor.

A few counts support this clonotype. This chain links TRBV20-1 with TRBJ2-6, with TRBD2 as a possible D gene (5 bases). Trimming removed 2 bases from V and 4 bases from J, with 15 bases in between. Germline V gene lookup returns CDR1 DFQATT and CDR2 SNEGSKA (reference sequence). The CDR3 length is 16 residues. For the CDR3, the DNA is TGCAGTGCTAGATCACAGCGGCTAGAAGGGGCCAACGTCCTGACTTTC. This encodes CSARSQRLEGANVLTF.

The gene calls are TRBV27 and TRBJ2-4; either TRBD1 or TRBD2 may fit D (5 bases each). The CDR3 covers 15 residues. V lost 6 bases to trimming and J lost 1 base, with 13 bases between them. Looked up from germline, CDR1 is MNHEY and CDR2 is SMNVEV (reference sequence). CDR3 region: CASRGLWGAKNIQYF. The CDR3 DNA follows: TGTGCCAGCAGGGGATTGTGGGGGGCCAAAAACATTCAGTACTTC.

V and J are TRBV15 and TRBJ1-1; TRBD1 might be the D (5 bases). V lost 5 bases and J lost 6, with 19 bases in between. Germline CDR1 is LNHNV and CDR2 is YYDKDF (reference sequence). This CDR3 is 15 amino acids long. CDR3 loop: CATSPDGGGVAEAFF. The CDR3, as DNA: TGTGCCACCAGCCCCGACGGCGGGGGGGTCGCTGAAGCTTTCTTT. The whole variable domain, remainder taken from reference TRBV15 and TRBJ1-1, is DAMVIQNPRYQVTQFGKPVTLSCSQTLNHNVMYWYQQKSSQAPKLLFHYYDKDFNNEADTPDNFQSRRPNTSFCFLDIRSPGLGDTAMYLCATSPDGGGVAEAFFGQGTRLTVV.

The rearrangement uses TRBV6-5 and TRBJ1-4; D ambiguous. The CDR3 is made up of 15 amino acids. The V gene lost 5 bases and the J gene lost 10 bases, with 20 bases spanning the gap. Looked up from germline, CDR1 is MNHEY and CDR2 is SVGAGI. In nucleotides, the CDR3 is TGTGCCAGCAGTAACCCCTCTCTGGACTGGGGAAAACTGTTTTTT. Amino acids: CASSNPSLDWGKLFF.

The CDR3 here is CASSVSWGLGNEQFF. The CDR3 DNA sequence: TGTGCCAGCAGCGTATCGTGGGGGCTGGGCAATGAGCAGTTCTTC. The rearrangement joins TRBV9 to TRBJ2-1; D may be TRBD1 (6 bases). The CDR3 has 15 amino acids. Trimming removed 1 base at V and 6 bases at J, with 14 bases between. Germline V gene sequence: CDR1 SGDLS, CDR2 YYNGEE. The variable domain in full, with the rest retrieved from reference TRBV9 and TRBJ2-1, is DSGVTQTPKHLITATGQRVTLRCSPRSGDLSVYWYQQSLDQGLQFLIQYYNGEERAKGNILERFSAQQFPDLHSELNLSSLELGDSALYFCASSVSWGLGNEQFFGPGTRLTVL.

The table lists this clonotype with a count of one. V and J are TRBV5-1 and TRBJ2-3; 8 bases map to TRBD1. The CDR3 runs 14 residues. The J segment lost 5 bases and the V segment lost 5 bases, leaving 7 bases of the junction unmatched. The germline gives CDR1 SGHRS, CDR2 YFSETQ. The CDR3 nucleotides are TGCGCCAGCAGGGGGGGCAGGGGGCAAGATACGCAGTATTTT. This translates into CASRGGRGQDTQYF. Combining the CDR3 with reference TRBV5-1 and TRBJ2-3 gives the whole variable domain KAGVTQTPRYLIKTRGQQVTLSCSPISGHRSVSWYQQTPGQGLQFLFEYFSETQRNKGNFPGRFSGRQFSNSRSEMNVSTLELGDSALYLCASRGGRGQDTQYFGPGTRLTVL.

In its sample, this clonotype was seen a few times. This chain uses TRBV21-1 with TRBJ2-7. TRBV21-1 is termed a pseudogene. The CDR3 sequence is 15 residues long. The CDR3 here is CASSKVGRSSYEQYV. Written as DNA, the CDR3 is TGTGCCAGCAGCAAAGTGGGCAGGTCTTCCTACGAGCAGTACGTC.

There are a few counts of this clonotype. This rearrangement joins TRBV30 to TRBJ2-5, with D perhaps matching TRBD2 (5 bases). This CDR3 is 14 amino acids long. Germline CDR1 and CDR2: GTSNPN and SVGIG (reference sequence). The V end lost 3 bases, the J end lost 4 bases, and 15 bases lay between the germline ends. CDR3 residues: CAWSSASRGETQYF. CDR3 in DNA: TGTGCCTGGAGCTCGGCCTCCCGGGGAGAGACCCAGTACTTC.

The gene calls are TRBV28 and TRBJ1-1; the D is unclear. V shed 9 bases and J shed 0 bases, with 20 bases lying between them. The CDR3 contains 16 residues. CDR1 MDHEN and CDR2 SYDVKM come from the germline V gene. CDR3 bases: TGTGCCAGTAGGACGGTCGAGGCCTGGATGAACACTGAAGCTTTCTTT. It translates to CASRTVEAWMNTEAFF.

This clonotype was seen many times. This sequence joins TRBV12-3 or TRBV12-4 and TRBJ2-1, with D possibly being TRBD1 or TRBD2 (5 bases each). CDR3 size: 15 residues. Trimming stripped 6 bases from V and 3 bases from J, with 15 bases between. The CDR3 DNA is TGTGCCAGCAGCGCGACCGGGACCAGCTACAATGAGCAGTTCTTC. As protein: CASSATGTSYNEQFF.

This clonotype was seen more than once but under ten times. The chain combines TRBV18 with TRBJ2-7, with 9 bases matching TRBD2. There are 17 residues in the CDR3. Per germline, CDR1 KGHSH and CDR2 LQKENI. V gave up 5 bases and J gave up 7 bases; unmatched junction bases: 18. The CDR3 DNA follows: TGTGCCAGCTCAACAAGCTATGATCCGGGACTAGCTATGGAGCAGTACTTC. Its protein is CASSTSYDPGLAMEQYF.

The sample holds a few counts of this clonotype. The chain uses TRBV7-2 and TRBJ2-2; perhaps TRBD2 as D (6 bases). Trimming left V 2 bases short and J 0 bases short, with 13 bases between. Germline CDR1 and CDR2: SGHTA and FQGNSA. There are 17 residues in the CDR3. This CDR3 is CASSLRDFLTNTGELFF. The DNA for the CDR3 is TGTGCCAGCAGCTTACGGGACTTCCTAACGAACACCGGGGAGCTGTTTTTT.

About this clonotype: With a much larger clone just one base away, this may be a read error. The chain uses TRBV10-2 and TRBJ2-7; possibly TRBD2 for D (6 bases). Germline V gives CDR1 WSHSY, CDR2 SAAADI. The CDR3 runs 15 residues. V gave up 1 base and J gave up 3 bases, with 13 bases separating them. The CDR3, as DNA: TGCGCCAGCAGTGAGTTTCAGGGAGGAAACTACGAGCAGTACTTC. Translating it yields CASSEFQGGNYEQYF.

This clonotype was detected ten times or more. The V and J genes are TRBV29-1 and TRBJ2-3, with D possibly matching TRBD2 (5 bases). The V gene lost 2 bases and the J gene lost 6 bases, with 18 bases spanning the gap. There are 15 residues in the CDR3. Germline V lookup: CDR1 SQVTM, CDR2 ANQGSEA. CDR3 coding DNA: TGCAGCGTTGAAAAGGGAGCGCCCAATGGGGATACGCAGTATTTT. Amino acid sequence: CSVEKGAPNGDTQYF.

This clonotype was seen a handful of times. V is TRBV2 and J is TRBJ2-3, with D perhaps matching TRBD1 (6 bases). This CDR3 has 17 amino acids. The germline CDR1 and CDR2 sequences are SNHLY and FYNNEI. V gave up 5 bases and J gave up 0 bases, with 18 bases separating them. This chain's CDR3 is CASSLIHRASSTDTQYF. CDR3 coding DNA: TGTGCCAGCAGTCTTATCCACAGGGCCTCTAGCACAGATACGCAGTATTTT.

This clonotype has only a few counts. V gene TRBV7-2 combines with J gene TRBJ2-5; TRBD2 matches at 10 bases. V gave up 1 base and J gave up 9 bases; unmatched junction bases: 11. Germline V gives CDR1 SGHTA, CDR2 FQGNSA. The CDR3 spans 16 residues. This CDR3 reads CASSLEPAGGPRPQYF. CDR3 bases: TGTGCCAGCAGCTTAGAGCCAGCGGGGGGGCCTAGGCCCCAGTACTTC.